One and the same sample provided the 20 T cell receptor beta chains below, sequenced in a study. TCRdb re-analysed the 5' RACE reads in MiXCR, keeping a single row per CDR3 protein. The sample shows approximately 5,000 distinct CDR3 sequences, around a third of them seen only once. Source material: naive CD4+ T cells sorted from a lymph node. Subset specified: naive CD4+ T cells, CD4+CD45RA+CD25-. Receptors were obtained from a female donor with breast cancer.

This clonotype showed up just a few times. The chain carries TRBV12-3 or TRBV12-4 and TRBJ1-2, with D unresolved. This CDR3 has 17 amino acids. The V end was cut by 6 bases, the J end by 3 bases, with 23 bases between. The CDR3 DNA sequence: TGTGCCAGCAGACCCTTCGCCCGGGATTCGGAAGACTATGGCTACACCTTC. Translated, it gives CASRPFARDSEDYGYTF.

Judged by abundance, this clonotype is medium-sized. The J gene is TRBJ2-7, the V gene TRBV7-9, with D perhaps matching TRBD1 (5 bases). Germline CDR1 reads SEHNR; CDR2 reads FQNEAQ (reference sequence). The ends were cut back, 0 bases at V and 5 bases at J, with 8 bases in the middle. The CDR3 totals 13 residues. The CDR3 bases are TGTGCCAGCAGCTTAGCTGCCAGGGACGAGCAGTACTTC. Translated, it gives CASSLAARDEQYF.

Relative to its sample, this clonotype is medium-sized (0.01 to 0.1%). V and J are TRBV27 and TRBJ2-3; 8 positions agree with TRBD2. Germline V lookup: CDR1 MNHEY, CDR2 SMNVEV (reference sequence). CDR3 length equals 19 residues. J gave up 0 bases and V 5 bases, and 16 bases lay outside the gene matches. CDR3 in amino acids: CASSPPYLAGRHSTDTQYF. CDR3 bases: TGTGCCAGCAGTCCCCCGTATTTAGCGGGGAGACATAGCACAGATACGCAGTATTTT.

On this clonotype itself: One junction end does not reproduce the germline sequence, and a read error may be involved. The chain has TRBV5-1 and TRBJ1-1; D not certain. The CDR3 has 13 residues. Germline lookup yields CDR1 SGHRS and CDR2 YFSETQ. The CDR3 bases are TGCGCCAGCAGCTTGGTAGGAACCACTAAAGCTTTCTTT. Its protein product is CASSLVGTTKAFF. Filled out from reference TRBV5-1 and TRBJ1-1, the complete variable domain reads KAGVTQTPRYLIKTRGQQVTLSCSPISGHRSVSWYQQTPGQGLQFLFEYFSETQRNKGNFPGRFSGRQFSNSRSEMNVSTLELGDSALYLCASSLVGTTKAFFGQGTRLTVV.

This sequence joins TRBV7-9 and TRBJ2-2, with TRBD1 matching 7 bases. Germline CDR1 reads SEHNR; CDR2 reads FQNEAQ (reference sequence). The CDR3 has 17 residues. Losses at the gene ends were 1 base for V and 4 bases for J; bases not matched to a gene: 9. Here the CDR3 DNA reads TGTGCCAGCAGCTTAGATGTCGACAGGGTGGGCACCGGGGAGCTGTTTTTT. Translated, it gives CASSLDVDRVGTGELFF. The variable domain in full, with the rest retrieved from reference TRBV7-9 and TRBJ2-2, is DTGVSQNPRHKITKRGQNVTFRCDPISEHNRLYWYRQTLGQGPEFLTYFQNEAQLEKSRLLSDRFSAERPKGSFSTLEIQRTEQGDSAMYLCASSLDVDRVGTGELFFGEGSRLTVL.

This clonotype was observed a handful of times. The junction departs from the called germline gene at one end, perhaps through a read error. The CDR3 spells CASSYSQGGNTEAFF. As DNA, the CDR3 is TGTGCCAGCAGCTACTCTCAGGGGGGGAACACTGAAGCTTTCTTT. The chain joins TRBV6-2 or TRBV6-3 to TRBJ1-1, with 7 bases fitting TRBD1. Per germline, CDR1 MNHEY and CDR2 SVGEGT. The CDR3 is made up of 15 amino acids.

On this clonotype: This may be a read error: a much more frequent sequence differs by one nucleotide. The chain joins TRBV20-1 to TRBJ1-4; possibly TRBD1 for D (6 bases). The CDR3 covers 14 residues. Germline lookup yields CDR1 DFQATT and CDR2 SNEGSKA (reference sequence). CDR3 coding DNA: TGCAGTGCTGCTGATACAGGGTCTAATGAAAAACTGTCTTTT. Protein sequence: CSAADTGSNEKLSF.

By share, this clonotype counts as medium-sized. CDR3 sequence: CSGGTTSYNEQFF. The CDR3 nucleotides are TGCAGTGGCGGGACGACTTCCTACAATGAGCAGTTCTTC. This rearrangement joins TRBV20-1 to TRBJ2-1; possibly TRBD2 for D (6 bases). Trimming took off 7 bases at V and 1 base at J, with 11 bases between the two ends. This CDR3 comprises 13 residues. Looked up from germline, CDR1 is DFQATT and CDR2 is SNEGSKA (reference sequence).

V usage is TRBV29-1 and J usage is TRBJ2-7, with D perhaps TRBD2 (6 bases). This CDR3 is 12 amino acids long. In germline, CDR1 is SQVTM, CDR2 ANQGSEA. Between the trimmed V and J ends, which lost 4 bases and 2 bases, there was a span of 9 bases. CDR3 nucleotide sequence: TGCAGCGTTGTTGGCGGGACCTACGAGCAGTACTTC. The encoded protein is CSVVGGTYEQYF.

V usage is TRBV19 and J usage is TRBJ2-1; D gene unclear. This CDR3 contains 11 residues. The germline V gene has CDR1 LNHDA and CDR2 SQIVND (reference sequence). The ends were cut back, 3 bases at V and 6 bases at J, with 3 bases in the middle. The CDR3 region has the DNA TGTGCCAGTAGTATCGTCAATGAGCAGTTCTTC. Its translation is CASSIVNEQFF.

This clonotype is categorized as medium-sized. The chain recombines TRBV20-1 with TRBJ2-7; weak D call: TRBD2 (6 bases). The V end lost 2 bases, the J end lost 2 bases, and 13 bases lay between the germline ends. This CDR3 has 14 amino acids. CDR1 is DFQATT and CDR2 is SNEGSKA in the germline V gene (reference sequence). The CDR3 region is CSARRDGGAYEQYF. The CDR3 DNA is TGCAGTGCTAGACGGGATGGCGGGGCCTACGAGCAGTACTTC.

Sample share makes this clonotype medium-sized. The chain recombines TRBV5-4 with TRBJ2-5; TRBD2 matches at 10 bases. This CDR3 region has 16 residues. V lost 4 bases to trimming and J lost 5 bases; unmatched junction nucleotides: 11. Germline lookup yields CDR1 SGHNT and CDR2 YYREEE (reference sequence). CDR3 nucleotide sequence: TGTGCCAGCAGCGGGGAAAACGGACTAGCGGAGGAGACCCAGTACTTC. Its translation: CASSGENGLAEETQYF. The full variable domain, with the rest looked up from reference TRBV5-4 and TRBJ2-5, is ETGVTQSPTHLIKTRGQQVTLRCSSQSGHNTVSWYQQALGQGPQFIFQYYREEENGRGNFPPRFSGLQFPNYSSELNVNALELDDSALYLCASSGENGLAEETQYFGPGTRLLVL.

Comments on this clonotype: This could be a read error, since a much larger clone is one nucleotide away. The chain links TRBV6-5 to TRBJ1-2; maybe TRBD1 (5 bases). The CDR3 contains 16 residues. The germline V gene encodes CDR1 MNHEY and CDR2 SVGAGI. This chain's CDR3 is CASSYSWQGSNYGHTF. The CDR3, as DNA: TGTGCCAGCAGTTACTCTTGGCAGGGTAGCAACTATGGCCACACCTTC.

This clonotype has just one count. A much larger clone sits a single nucleotide away, making a read error possible. The chain carries TRBV6-6 and TRBJ1-2, with a weak D call TRBD1 (5 bases). The CDR3 spans 15 residues. V gave up 0 bases and J gave up 8 bases, with 16 bases separating them. CDR1 is MNHNY and CDR2 is SVGAGI in the germline V gene (reference sequence). DNA for the CDR3: TGTGCCAGCAGTTACTCGTCTGGGGGAGTGGGGGGCTACACCTTC. Encoded protein: CASSYSSGGVGGYTF.

This chain links TRBV10-1 with TRBJ1-5; D is uncertain. Trimming shortened V by 2 bases and J by 7 bases, and 6 bases separated the two germline ends. The CDR3 spans 12 residues. Germline-derived CDR1 and CDR2 are WNHNN and SYGVQD (reference sequence). The chain's CDR3 is CASSENRQPQHF. Written as DNA, the CDR3 is TGCGCCAGCAGTGAGAATCGGCAGCCCCAGCATTTT.

The chain joins TRBV29-1 to TRBJ2-1; D may be TRBD1 (6 bases). Trimming removed 6 bases from V and 4 bases from J, with 13 bases in between. The CDR3 runs 13 residues. Per the germline V gene, CDR1 is SQVTM and CDR2 is ANQGSEA. The CDR3 region is CSVQGDKYNEQFF. The DNA for the CDR3 is TGCAGCGTACAGGGCGATAAATACAATGAGCAGTTCTTC.

A single count supports this clonotype. CDR3 sequence reads: CASSLSSNQPQHF. CDR3 nucleotide sequence: TGTGCCAGCAGCCTGAGCAGCAATCAGCCCCAGCATTTT. The J gene is TRBJ1-5, the V gene TRBV7-2; D is undetermined. Trimming pared 5 bases from V and 1 base from J, leaving 6 bases between. This CDR3 is 13 amino acids long. CDR1 SGHTA and CDR2 FQGNSA come from the germline V gene.

V gene TRBV6-5 combines with J gene TRBJ1-4, with 9 bases lining up with TRBD1. In germline, CDR1 is MNHEY, CDR2 SVGAGI. This CDR3 is built from 13 residues. Germline trimming cut 6 bases from V and 10 bases from J; bases unmatched to any gene: 6. The CDR3 region has the DNA TGTGCCAGCAGCCCGGGGACAGGGCTAAAACTGTTTTTT. This translates into CASSPGTGLKLFF.

On this clonotype itself: A read error may account for a junction end that differs from germline. The rearrangement uses TRBV3-1 and TRBJ2-1; D gene ambiguous. The CDR3 is made up of 11 amino acids. Germline-derived CDR1 and CDR2 are LGHDT and YNNKEL (reference sequence). Here the CDR3 reads CASGQGAEQFF. The CDR3 coding sequence is TGTGCCAGCGGCCAAGGCGCTGAGCAGTTCTTC.

The gene calls are TRBV20-1 and TRBJ2-4, with D tentatively TRBD2 (7 bases). Germline CDR1 reads DFQATT; CDR2 reads SNEGSKA (reference sequence). V dropped 5 bases and J dropped 1 base, with 15 bases sitting between them. The CDR3 spans 15 residues. CDR3 residues: CSAAGEGGAKNIQYF. DNA for the CDR3: TGCAGTGCTGCAGGGGAGGGTGGGGCCAAAAACATTCAGTACTTC.